The rows below give T cell receptor beta chains drawn from one sample of a study of Ad26.COV2.S vaccination and SARS-CoV-2 variants. The protocol was immunoSEQ multiplex PCR, while the TCRdb copy is restricted to in-frame clones and leaves out a portion. The data contain just over 350,000 clones, 92% of them singletons. Here the sequenced sample was peripheral blood, taken after recovery from COVID-19. The origin of the receptors is a human donor who had recovered from COVID-19. Both conserved end residues are part of each CDR3. Fields, in order: D gene, clone size, V gene, J gene, CDR3 protein, CDR3 DNA. The D gene is left open where the match is weak. Part of the rows lack a size; the others show once, few, many or a class for expanded clones.

D: TRBD2; size: .; V: TRBV19; J: TRBJ2-5; CDR3: CASSMRGGVETQYF; DNA: TGTGCCAGTAGTATGCGGGGGGGCGTAGAGACCCAGTACTTC
D: TRBD1; size: .; V: TRBV5-1; J: TRBJ1-1; CDR3: CASSFGTGVSTEAFF; DNA: TGCGCCAGCAGCTTCGGGACAGGGGTATCCACTGAAGCTTTCTTT
D: TRBD2; size: .; V: TRBV7-9; J: TRBJ2-7; CDR3: CASSLALAGGLYEQYF; DNA: TGTGCCAGCAGCTTAGCCCTAGCGGGGGGGCTCTACGAGCAGTACTTC
D: TRBD1; size: .; V: TRBV6-5; J: TRBJ1-1; CDR3: CASSGTGRLNTEAFF; DNA: TGTGCCAGCAGCGGGACAGGGAGATTGAACACTGAAGCTTTCTTT
D: .; size: once; V: TRBV20-1; J: TRBJ2-2; CDR3: CSASSTGANTGELFF; DNA: TGCAGTGCTAGTAGTACCGGGGCCAACACCGGGGAGCTGTTTTTT
D: .; size: .; V: TRBV27; J: TRBJ2-1; CDR3: CASSLSLGVNEQFF; DNA: TGTGCCAGCAGTTTATCGCTAGGGGTTAATGAGCAGTTCTTC
D: .; size: .; V: TRBV29-1; J: TRBJ2-7; CDR3: CSAFTGHEQYF; DNA: TGCAGCGCGTTCACAGGGCACGAGCAGTACTTC
D: .; size: .; V: TRBV2; J: TRBJ2-7; CDR3: CASSPQGFEQYF; DNA: TGTGCCAGCAGCCCCCAGGGTTTCGAGCAGTACTTC
D: TRBD1; size: few; V: TRBV6-5; J: TRBJ1-1; CDR3: CASRVGQVNTEAFF; DNA: TGTGCCAGCAGGGTGGGACAGGTGAACACTGAAGCTTTCTTT
D: .; size: .; V: TRBV29-1; J: TRBJ2-1; CDR3: CSVEAPLRGAYNEQFF; DNA: TGCAGCGTTGAAGCTCCGTTGAGGGGGGCCTACAATGAGCAGTTCTTC
D: .; size: once; V: TRBV6-5; J: TRBJ1-4; CDR3: CASSSLGATNEKLFF; DNA: TGTGCCAGCAGTTCCCTGGGAGCAACTAATGAAAAACTGTTTTTT
D: .; size: .; V: TRBV12-3/TRBV12-4; J: TRBJ1-4; CDR3: CASRGQGFEKLFF; DNA: TGTGCCAGCAGAGGGCAGGGTTTTGAAAAACTGTTTTTT
D: .; size: .; V: TRBV29-1; J: TRBJ2-2; CDR3: CSVRGRPNTGELFF; DNA: TGCAGCGTTCGGGGCCGACCGAACACCGGGGAGCTGTTTTTT
D: .; size: .; V: TRBV7-7; J: TRBJ2-5; CDR3: CASSPQYPVARGETQYF; DNA: TGTGCTAGCAGCCCCCAATACCCGGTTGCGCGAGGGGAGACCCAGTACTTC
D: .; size: .; V: TRBV12-5; J: TRBJ2-5; CDR3: CASGFGRETQYF; DNA: TGTGCTAGTGGTTTCGGCAGAGAGACCCAGTACTTC
D: TRBD1; size: .; V: TRBV7-9; J: TRBJ2-7; CDR3: CASSPRQGVYEQYF; DNA: TGTGCCAGCAGCCCGCGACAGGGCGTCTACGAGCAGTACTTC
D: .; size: .; V: TRBV21-1; J: TRBJ2-7; CDR3: CARRMTKRGDHYEQYF; DNA: TGTGCCCGCCGCATGACTAAGCGGGGGGACCACTACGAGCAGTACTTC
D: .; size: .; V: TRBV9; J: TRBJ2-3; CDR3: CASSVPVGDGTDTQYF; DNA: TGTGCCAGCAGCGTCCCCGTCGGGGATGGGACAGATACGCAGTATTTT
D: .; size: .; V: TRBV9; J: TRBJ2-1; CDR3: CASSVVGENEQFF; DNA: TGTGCCAGCAGCGTAGTGGGTGAGAATGAGCAGTTCTTC
D: .; size: few; V: TRBV6-1; J: TRBJ2-2; CDR3: CASSEWELFF; DNA: TGTGCCAGCAGTGAATGGGAGCTGTTTTTT
D: .; size: .; V: TRBV7-9; J: TRBJ2-2; CDR3: CASSRNTGELFF; DNA: TGTGCCAGCAGCCGCAACACCGGGGAGCTGTTTTTT
D: .; size: .; V: TRBV7-4; J: TRBJ1-4; CDR3: CASSLVFQGSNEKLFF; DNA: TGTGCCAGCAGCTTAGTTTTTCAGGGCAGTAATGAAAAACTGTTTTTT
D: .; size: .; V: TRBV7-2; J: TRBJ2-1; CDR3: CASSPRYNEQFF; DNA: TGTGCCAGCAGCCCACGGTACAATGAGCAGTTCTTC
D: TRBD2; size: .; V: TRBV27; J: TRBJ2-1; CDR3: CASSYLPLAGGLGNEQFF; DNA: TGTGCCAGCAGCTATTTGCCCCTAGCGGGGGGGCTAGGCAATGAGCAGTTCTTC
D: TRBD2; size: .; V: TRBV10-1; J: TRBJ2-3; CDR3: CASSESGGAVGDTQYF; DNA: TGCGCCAGCAGTGAGTCGGGAGGGGCTGTGGGAGATACGCAGTATTTT
D: TRBD2; size: .; V: TRBV27; J: TRBJ2-3; CDR3: CASRASGGLKVRDTQYF; DNA: TGTGCCAGCAGGGCTAGCGGGGGGTTAAAAGTTAGAGATACGCAGTATTTT
D: TRBD1; size: once; V: TRBV11-2; J: TRBJ1-4; CDR3: CASSLDKTGGGEKLFF; DNA: TGTGCCAGCAGCTTAGACAAAACAGGGGGTGGTGAAAAACTGTTTTTT